A selection of T cell receptor beta chains follows, all from one sample in a study of blood T cell repertoires in COVID-19. The table came from immunoSEQ multiplex PCR; TCRdb's copy has only in-frame clones and leaves some out. The sample gives a few hundred thousand clones, about 86% of which show up once; under 2% is in the top ten. What was sequenced was peripheral blood. The receptors originated from a man aged 25-45 years with active or convalescent COVID-19. The CDR3 runs from the conserved cysteine through the conserved F or W. The order of the fields is clone size, J gene, D gene, V gene, CDR3 DNA, CDR3 protein. A D gene is named only where the DNA matches it firmly. Rows may omit the clone size; those that give it use once, few, many or a size class.

.,TRBJ2-1,.,TRBV2,TGTGCCAGCAGTGACCTGGGGGGTTACAATGAGCAGTTCTTC,CASSDLGGYNEQFF
.,TRBJ2-7,.,TRBV12-2,TGTGCAAGTCTCCATGAACGACAGACCTACGAGCAGTACTTC,CASLHERQTYEQYF
.,TRBJ1-4,TRBD1,TRBV25-1,TGTGCCAGCAGTGAGGGACAGGGGGCGCAAACTAATGAAAAACTGTTTTTT,CASSEGQGAQTNEKLFF
once,TRBJ2-1,.,TRBV4-3,TGCGCCAGCAGCCAAGCCATCGACAGGGAGCAGTTCTTC,CASSQAIDREQFF
.,TRBJ1-3,.,TRBV19,TGTGCCAGTAAATTAGCACGCGCCCGAAACACCATATATTTT,CASKLARARNTIYF
few,TRBJ1-6,.,TRBV12-3/TRBV12-4,TGTGCCAGCAGGTCAGGACTGAATCCACCCCTCCACTTT,CASRSGLNPPLHF
once,TRBJ2-7,.,TRBV18,TGTGCCAGCTCACCAACCCAGGGAATCTACGAGCAGTACTTC,CASSPTQGIYEQYF
.,TRBJ2-2,.,TRBV5-1,TGCGCCAGCAGCTCCAACAGTGGGTCAACCGGGGAGCTGTTTTTT,CASSSNSGSTGELFF
.,TRBJ2-1,TRBD2,TRBV3-1/TRBV3-2,TGTGCCAGCAGCCATGCTCTAGCGGGGGAGGACAATGAGCAGTTCTTC,CASSHALAGEDNEQFF
once,TRBJ2-1,.,TRBV29-1,TGCAGCGTTGGTACAGCAAATGAGCAGTTCTTC,CSVGTANEQFF
once,TRBJ1-2,TRBD1,TRBV6-5,TGTGCCAGCCCCGGGACAGCTTATGGCTACACCTTC,CASPGTAYGYTF
.,TRBJ1-6,.,TRBV6-5,TGTGCCTCAGGGGAGAGCTCCTATAATTCACCCCTCCACTTT,CASGESSYNSPLHF
.,TRBJ2-4,.,TRBV5-1,TGCGCCAGCAGCCCAGAAGGAGGTGACATTCAGTACTTC,CASSPEGGDIQYF
once,TRBJ2-1,TRBD2,TRBV9,TGTGCCAGCAGCTACTCGACTAGCGGGGGGGCCAATGAGCAGTTCTTC,CASSYSTSGGANEQFF
.,TRBJ1-6,.,TRBV6-6,TGTGCCAGCATAAAGTCAGGGTTTGGGATTAATTCACCCCTCCACTTT,CASIKSGFGINSPLHF
.,TRBJ2-1,.,TRBV2,TGTGCCAGCAGGGCCGACCAGGGAATTCGACCCTACAATGAGCAGTTCTTC,CASRADQGIRPYNEQFF
.,TRBJ1-5,TRBD1,TRBV10-1,TGCGCCACAAACCAGACAGGGGATCAGCCCCAGCATTTT,CATNQTGDQPQHF
.,TRBJ1-1,.,TRBV30,TGTGCCTGGAGTGAGGATGCAAGGGGCACTGAAGCTTTCTTT,CAWSEDARGTEAFF
.,TRBJ2-7,TRBD1,TRBV29-1,TGCAGCGTGAGAAACCGGGACAGGGGTAAATACGAGCAGTACTTC,CSVRNRDRGKYEQYF
.,TRBJ2-2,TRBD1,TRBV29-1,TGCAGCGTTAGGCGGACAGGGGTCACCGGGGAGCTGTTTTTT,CSVRRTGVTGELFF
.,TRBJ2-2,TRBD1,TRBV14,TGTGCCAGCAGCCAAGATTTGGGACAGGGCCCGTCCGGGGAGCTGTTTTTT,CASSQDLGQGPSGELFF
.,TRBJ2-5,.,TRBV2,TGTGCCAGCTCCTGGAGGGGAGGATCTGTGGGAGAGACCCAGTACTTC,CASSWRGGSVGETQYF
.,TRBJ1-6,.,TRBV5-4,TGTGCCAGCAGCTTGGATCTGGGACTCCTTAGTGATTCACCCCTCCACTTT,CASSLDLGLLSDSPLHF
.,TRBJ2-3,.,TRBV7-3,TGTGCCAGCAGCTTTGGGAGCAGCACAGATACGCAGTATTTT,CASSFGSSTDTQYF
.,TRBJ1-1,TRBD1,TRBV2,TGTGCCAGCAGTGACCCGGGACAGGGTTATACTGAAGCTTTCTTT,CASSDPGQGYTEAFF
.,TRBJ1-2,.,TRBV5-4,TGTGCCAGCAGCACAGAGACGGCCTATGGCTACACCTTC,CASSTETAYGYTF
.,TRBJ1-3,.,TRBV10-3,TGTGCCATCAGTGAGTCCCCTATATTGGCAGGCGTGAACTCTGGAAACACCATATATTTT,CAISESPILAGVNSGNTIYF